The entry below gives a single T cell receptor beta chain sequence along with its context. The antigen is not known. The data derive from a study of shared clonotypes between healthy human individuals. To make CD8 memory, CD45RO+ cells were put together with CCR7-negative CD45RA+ TemRA cells. Study-wide results and limits: Naive subsets typically showed greater estimated richness than memory subsets.

This CDR3 region has 16 residues. Per the germline V gene, CDR1 is LNHNV and CDR2 is YYDKDF (reference sequence). V shed 0 bases and J shed 4 bases, with 16 bases lying between them. Produced via immunoSEQ multiplex PCR; TCRdb's table is partial and in-frame only. Here the sample spans approximately 400,000 clones, about 96% being singletons. This TCR was recovered from a man aged 30 to 45 in good health. The chain links TRBV15 to TRBJ2-7, with D hard to call. What was sequenced was memory CD8+ T cells sorted from blood. Subset given: CD45RO+ cells pooled with CCR7-negative TemRA cells. The CDR3 reads CATSRDLGPKGYEQYF. CDR3 DNA: TGTGCCACCAGCAGAGATTTGGGCCCGAAGGGATACGAGCAGTACTTC.